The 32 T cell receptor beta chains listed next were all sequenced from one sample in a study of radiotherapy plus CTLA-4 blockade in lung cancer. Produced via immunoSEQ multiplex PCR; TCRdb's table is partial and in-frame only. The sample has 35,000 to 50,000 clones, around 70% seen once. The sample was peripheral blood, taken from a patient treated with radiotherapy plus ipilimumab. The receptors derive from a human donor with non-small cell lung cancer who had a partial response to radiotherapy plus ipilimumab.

CDR3 bases: TGTGCCAGCAGCTCCGCGGGTAGTGATAATGAGCAGTTCTTC. Translating it yields CASSSAGSDNEQFF. The gene calls are TRBV7-9 and TRBJ2-1; D is perhaps TRBD2 (5 bases). Trimming shortened V by 4 bases and J by 7 bases, and 14 bases separated the two germline ends. The CDR3 totals 14 residues. Germline V lookup: CDR1 SEHNR, CDR2 FQNEAQ (reference sequence). Full variable domain (remainder filled in from reference TRBV7-9 and TRBJ2-1): DTGVSQNPRHKITKRGQNVTFRCDPISEHNRLYWYRQTLGQGPEFLTYFQNEAQLEKSRLLSDRFSAERPKGSFSTLEIQRTEQGDSAMYLCASSSAGSDNEQFFGPGTRLTVL.

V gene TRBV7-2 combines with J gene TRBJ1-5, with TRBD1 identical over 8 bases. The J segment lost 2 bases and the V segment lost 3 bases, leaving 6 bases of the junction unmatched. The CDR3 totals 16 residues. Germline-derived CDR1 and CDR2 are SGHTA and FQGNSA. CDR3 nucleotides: TGTGCCAGCAGCTTGGATGGACAGGGAGGCAATCAGCCCCAGCATTTT. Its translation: CASSLDGQGGNQPQHF.

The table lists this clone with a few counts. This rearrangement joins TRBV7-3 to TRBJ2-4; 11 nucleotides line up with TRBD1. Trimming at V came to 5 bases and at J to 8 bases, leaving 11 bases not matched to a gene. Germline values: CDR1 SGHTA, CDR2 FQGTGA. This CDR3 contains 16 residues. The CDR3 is CASSEGQGEVMDIQYF. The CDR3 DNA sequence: TGTGCCAGCAGCGAGGGACAGGGGGAAGTTATGGACATTCAGTACTTC.

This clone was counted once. The CDR3 loop is CASRPGQVHSPLHF. DNA of the CDR3: TGTGCCAGCAGGCCGGGACAGGTACACTCACCCCTCCACTTT. This chain joins TRBV5-5 and TRBJ1-6; TRBD1 agrees at 8 bases. V trimming: 5 bases; J trimming: 10 bases; junction bases outside the gene matches: 8. Germline V gives CDR1 SGHKS, CDR2 YYEKEE (reference sequence). CDR3 length: 14 residues.

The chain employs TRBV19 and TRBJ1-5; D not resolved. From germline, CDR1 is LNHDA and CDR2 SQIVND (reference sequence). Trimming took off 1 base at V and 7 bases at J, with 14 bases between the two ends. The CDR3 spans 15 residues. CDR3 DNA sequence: TGTGCCAGTAGTATAGCGGACTTGTGGAGGCAGCCCCAGCATTTT. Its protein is CASSIADLWRQPQHF.

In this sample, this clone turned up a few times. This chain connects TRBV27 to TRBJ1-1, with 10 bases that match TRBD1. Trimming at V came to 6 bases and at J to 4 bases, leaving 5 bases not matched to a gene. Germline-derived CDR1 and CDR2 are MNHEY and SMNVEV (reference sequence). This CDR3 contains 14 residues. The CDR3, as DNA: TGTGCCAGCAGGAGACAGGGGGCTGTCACTGAAGCTTTCTTT. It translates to CASRRQGAVTEAFF.

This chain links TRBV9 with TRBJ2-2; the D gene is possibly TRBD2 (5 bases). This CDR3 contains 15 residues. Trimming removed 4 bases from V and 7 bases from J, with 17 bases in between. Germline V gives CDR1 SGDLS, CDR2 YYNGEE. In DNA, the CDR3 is TGTGCCAGCAGCCCGGACGGGAATGGAATCGGGGAGCTGTTTTTT. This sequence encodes CASSPDGNGIGELFF.

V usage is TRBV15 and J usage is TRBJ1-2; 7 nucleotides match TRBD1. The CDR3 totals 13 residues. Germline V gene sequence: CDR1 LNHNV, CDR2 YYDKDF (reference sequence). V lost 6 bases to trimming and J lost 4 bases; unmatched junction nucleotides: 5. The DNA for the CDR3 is TGTGCCACCAGAGGGACAGACTTCTATGGCTACACCTTC. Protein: CATRGTDFYGYTF. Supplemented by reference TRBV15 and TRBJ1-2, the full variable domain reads DAMVIQNPRYQVTQFGKPVTLSCSQTLNHNVMYWYQQKSSQAPKLLFHYYDKDFNNEADTPDNFQSRRPNTSFCFLDIRSPGLGDTAMYLCATRGTDFYGYTFGSGTRLTVV.

DNA of the CDR3: TGTGCCAGCACCGACCTCCGAGGCCGGAGCTCCTACGAGCAGTACTTC. This sequence encodes CASTDLRGRSSYEQYF. V gene TRBV5-5 combines with J gene TRBJ2-7; the D is unclear. Trimming took off 6 bases at V and 0 bases at J, with 19 bases between the two ends. The CDR3 has 16 residues. Germline CDR1 reads SGHKS; CDR2 reads YYEKEE (reference sequence).

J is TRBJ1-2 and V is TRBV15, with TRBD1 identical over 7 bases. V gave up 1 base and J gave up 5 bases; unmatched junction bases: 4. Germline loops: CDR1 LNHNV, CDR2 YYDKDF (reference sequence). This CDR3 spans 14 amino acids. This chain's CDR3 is CATSRGGTEYGYTF. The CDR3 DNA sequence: TGTGCCACCAGCAGAGGGGGGACAGAGTATGGCTACACCTTC.

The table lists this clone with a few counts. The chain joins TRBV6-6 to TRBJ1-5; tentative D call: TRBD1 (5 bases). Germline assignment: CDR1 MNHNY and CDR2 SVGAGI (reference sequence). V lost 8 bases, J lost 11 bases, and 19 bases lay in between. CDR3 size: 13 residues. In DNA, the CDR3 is TGTGCCAGCGGCACAAAGGTGGGGCAAGCCCAGCATTTT. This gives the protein CASGTKVGQAQHF.

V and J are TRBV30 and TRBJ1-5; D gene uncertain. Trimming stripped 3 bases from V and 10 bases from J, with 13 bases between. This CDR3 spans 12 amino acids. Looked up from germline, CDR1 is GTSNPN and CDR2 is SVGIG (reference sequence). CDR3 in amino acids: CAWRAPRGPQHF. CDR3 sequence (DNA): TGTGCCTGGAGGGCCCCCCGGGGACCCCAGCATTTT.

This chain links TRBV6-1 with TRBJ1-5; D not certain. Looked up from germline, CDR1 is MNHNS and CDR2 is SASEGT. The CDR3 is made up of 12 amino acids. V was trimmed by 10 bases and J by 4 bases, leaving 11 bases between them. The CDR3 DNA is TGTGCCATCCAACATCTGAATCAGCCCCAGCATTTT. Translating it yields CAIQHLNQPQHF.

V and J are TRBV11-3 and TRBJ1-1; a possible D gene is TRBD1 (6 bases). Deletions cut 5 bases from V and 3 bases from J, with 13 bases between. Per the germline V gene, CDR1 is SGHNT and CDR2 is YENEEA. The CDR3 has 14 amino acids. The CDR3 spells CASSKQGADTEAFF. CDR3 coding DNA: TGTGCCAGCAGCAAACAGGGAGCGGACACTGAAGCTTTCTTT.

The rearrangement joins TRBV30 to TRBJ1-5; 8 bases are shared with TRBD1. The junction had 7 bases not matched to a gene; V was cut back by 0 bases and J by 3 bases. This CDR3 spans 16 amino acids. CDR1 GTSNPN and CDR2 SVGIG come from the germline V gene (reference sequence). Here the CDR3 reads CAWSVRGTGNNQPQHF. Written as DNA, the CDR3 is TGTGCCTGGAGTGTTCGCGGGACAGGTAACAATCAGCCCCAGCATTTT.

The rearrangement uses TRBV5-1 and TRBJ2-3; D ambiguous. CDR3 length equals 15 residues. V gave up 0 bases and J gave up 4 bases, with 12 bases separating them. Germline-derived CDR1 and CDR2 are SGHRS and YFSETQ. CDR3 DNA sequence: TGCGCCAGCAGCTTGGTAAATCCTAACCCAGATACGCAGTATTTT. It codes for CASSLVNPNPDTQYF. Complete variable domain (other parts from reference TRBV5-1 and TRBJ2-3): KAGVTQTPRYLIKTRGQQVTLSCSPISGHRSVSWYQQTPGQGLQFLFEYFSETQRNKGNFPGRFSGRQFSNSRSEMNVSTLELGDSALYLCASSLVNPNPDTQYFGPGTRLTVL.

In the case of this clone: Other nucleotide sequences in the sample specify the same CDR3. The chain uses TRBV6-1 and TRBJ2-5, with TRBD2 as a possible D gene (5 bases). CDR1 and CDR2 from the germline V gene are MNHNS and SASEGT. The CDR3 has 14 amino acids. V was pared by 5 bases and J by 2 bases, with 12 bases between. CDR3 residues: CASSINGGQETQYF. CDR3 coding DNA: TGTGCCAGCAGTATAAACGGAGGACAAGAGACCCAGTACTTC.

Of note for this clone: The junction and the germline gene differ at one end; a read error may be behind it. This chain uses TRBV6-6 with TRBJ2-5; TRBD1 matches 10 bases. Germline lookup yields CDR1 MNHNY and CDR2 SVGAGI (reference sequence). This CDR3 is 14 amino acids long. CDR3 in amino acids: CASTRTGTGAPRDF. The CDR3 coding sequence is TGTGCCAGCACGAGGACCGGGACAGGGGCCCCCAGAGACTTC.

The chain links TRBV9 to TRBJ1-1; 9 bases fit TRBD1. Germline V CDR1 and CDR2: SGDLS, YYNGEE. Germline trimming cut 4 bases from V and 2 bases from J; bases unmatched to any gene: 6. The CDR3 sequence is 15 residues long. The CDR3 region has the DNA TGTGCCAGCAGCCTTGGGACAGGGTCCAACACTGAAGCTTTCTTT. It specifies CASSLGTGSNTEAFF. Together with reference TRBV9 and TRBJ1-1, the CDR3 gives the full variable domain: DSGVTQTPKHLITATGQRVTLRCSPRSGDLSVYWYQQSLDQGLQFLIQYYNGEERAKGNILERFSAQQFPDLHSELNLSSLELGDSALYFCASSLGTGSNTEAFFGQGTRLTVV.

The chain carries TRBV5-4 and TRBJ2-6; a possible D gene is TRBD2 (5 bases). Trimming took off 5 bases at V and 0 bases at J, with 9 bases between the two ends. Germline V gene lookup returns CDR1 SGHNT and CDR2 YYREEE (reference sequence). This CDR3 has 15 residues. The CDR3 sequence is CASREEGSGANVLTF. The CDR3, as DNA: TGTGCCAGCAGGGAAGAGGGCTCTGGGGCCAACGTCCTGACTTTC.

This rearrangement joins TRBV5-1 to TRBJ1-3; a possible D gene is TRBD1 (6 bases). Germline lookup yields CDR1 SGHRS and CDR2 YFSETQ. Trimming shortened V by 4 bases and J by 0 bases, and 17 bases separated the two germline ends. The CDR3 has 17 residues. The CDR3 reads CASSRGGQPGSGNTIYF. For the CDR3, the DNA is TGCGCCAGCAGCCGGGGGGGCCAACCGGGCTCTGGAAACACCATATATTTT.

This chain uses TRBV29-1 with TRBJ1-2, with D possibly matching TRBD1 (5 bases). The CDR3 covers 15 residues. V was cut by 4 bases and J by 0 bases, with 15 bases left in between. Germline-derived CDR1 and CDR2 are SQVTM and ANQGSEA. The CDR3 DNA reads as TGCAGCGTTGGAGGGGCGCGGGAAACTAACTATGGCTACACCTTC. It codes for CSVGGARETNYGYTF.

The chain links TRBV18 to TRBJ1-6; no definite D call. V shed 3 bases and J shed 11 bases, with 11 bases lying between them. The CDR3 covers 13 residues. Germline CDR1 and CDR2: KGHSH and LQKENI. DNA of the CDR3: TGTGCCAGCTCACCGTCCGAGAATCCACCCCTCCACTTT. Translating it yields CASSPSENPPLHF.

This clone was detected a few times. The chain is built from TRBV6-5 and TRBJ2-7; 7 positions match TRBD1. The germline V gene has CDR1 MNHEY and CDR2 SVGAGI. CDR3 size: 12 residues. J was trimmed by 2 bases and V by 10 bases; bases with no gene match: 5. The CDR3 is CATGQEAYEQYF. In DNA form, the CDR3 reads TGTGCCACTGGACAGGAGGCCTACGAGCAGTACTTC.

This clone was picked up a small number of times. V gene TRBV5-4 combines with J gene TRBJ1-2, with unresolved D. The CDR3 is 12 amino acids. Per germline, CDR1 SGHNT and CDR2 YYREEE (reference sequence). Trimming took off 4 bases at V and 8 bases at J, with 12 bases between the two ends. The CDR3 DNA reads TGTGCCAGCAGCCAAGACACTGGGGGCTACACCTTC. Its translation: CASSQDTGGYTF.

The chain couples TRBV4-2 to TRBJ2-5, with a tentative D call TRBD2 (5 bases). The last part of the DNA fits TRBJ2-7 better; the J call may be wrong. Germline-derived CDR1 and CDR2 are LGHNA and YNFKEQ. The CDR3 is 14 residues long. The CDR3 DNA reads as TGTGCCAGCAGCCAAGGGGAGAGCTCCTACGAGCAGTACTTC. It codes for CASSQGESSYEQYF.

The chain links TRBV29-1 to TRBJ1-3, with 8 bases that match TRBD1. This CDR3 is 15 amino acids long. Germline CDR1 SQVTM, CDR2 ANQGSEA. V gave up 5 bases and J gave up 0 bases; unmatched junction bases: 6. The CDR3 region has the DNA TGCAGCGTTCTCACAGGGGGAAGCTCTGGAAACACCATATATTTT. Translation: CSVLTGGSSGNTIYF. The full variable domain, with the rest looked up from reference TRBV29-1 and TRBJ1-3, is SAVISQKPSRDICQRGTSLTIQCQVDSQVTMMFWYRQQPGQSLTLIATANQGSEATYESGFVIDKFPISRPNLTFSTLTVSNMSPEDSSIYLCSVLTGGSSGNTIYFGEGSWLTVV.

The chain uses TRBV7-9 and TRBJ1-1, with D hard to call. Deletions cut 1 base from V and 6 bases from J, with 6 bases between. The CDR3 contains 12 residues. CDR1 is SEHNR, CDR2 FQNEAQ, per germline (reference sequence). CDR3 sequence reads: CASSLELAEAFF. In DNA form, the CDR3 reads TGTGCCAGCAGCTTAGAACTCGCTGAAGCTTTCTTT. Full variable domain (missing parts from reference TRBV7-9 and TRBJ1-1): DTGVSQNPRHKITKRGQNVTFRCDPISEHNRLYWYRQTLGQGPEFLTYFQNEAQLEKSRLLSDRFSAERPKGSFSTLEIQRTEQGDSAMYLCASSLELAEAFFGQGTRLTVV.

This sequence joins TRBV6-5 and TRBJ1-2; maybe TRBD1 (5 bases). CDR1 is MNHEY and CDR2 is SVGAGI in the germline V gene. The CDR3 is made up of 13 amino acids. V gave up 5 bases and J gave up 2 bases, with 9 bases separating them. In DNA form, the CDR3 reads TGTGCCAGCAGTCCTGACAGAAACTATGGCTACACCTTC. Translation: CASSPDRNYGYTF.

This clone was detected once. CDR3 sequence: CASSLPGTPRRGYTF. CDR3 DNA sequence: TGTGCCAGCAGCTTACCCGGGACTCCAAGACGTGGCTACACCTTC. The genes are TRBV7-8 and TRBJ1-2; possibly TRBD1 for D (5 bases). This CDR3 has 15 amino acids. The germline gives CDR1 SGHVS, CDR2 FQNEAQ. The germline V and J ends were trimmed by 2 bases and 7 bases, with 17 bases remaining between them.

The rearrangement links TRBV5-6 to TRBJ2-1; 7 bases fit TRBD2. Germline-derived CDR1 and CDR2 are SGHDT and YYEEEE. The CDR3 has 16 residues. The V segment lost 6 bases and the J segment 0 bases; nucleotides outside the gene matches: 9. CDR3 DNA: TGTGCCAGCAACCTGGGGGGGATCCTCTCCTACAATGAGCAGTTCTTC. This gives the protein CASNLGGILSYNEQFF.

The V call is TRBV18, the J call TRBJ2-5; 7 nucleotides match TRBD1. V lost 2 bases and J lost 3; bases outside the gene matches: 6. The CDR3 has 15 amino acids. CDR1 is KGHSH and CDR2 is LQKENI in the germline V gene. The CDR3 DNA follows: TGTGCCAGCTCACCATACAGGGGCCTCGAAGAGACCCAGTACTTC. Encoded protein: CASSPYRGLEETQYF. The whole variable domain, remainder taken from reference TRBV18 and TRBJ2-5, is NAGVMQNPRHLVRRRGQEARLRCSPMKGHSHVYWYRQLPEEGLKFMVYLQKENIIDESGMPKERFSAEFPKEGPSILRIQQVVRGDSAAYFCASSPYRGLEETQYFGPGTRLLVL.